The clone carrying this T cell receptor (beta chain) was observed a handful of times. Only in-frame clones appear in the TCRdb table, and some are missing; sequencing was by immunoSEQ multiplex PCR. The sample contains more than 65,000 clones, about 73% of which appear only once. The data originate from a study of OX40 agonist ivuxolimab in advanced cancers. This clonotype was sampled from an adult with an advanced solid tumor such as melanoma, head and neck, liver or kidney cancer. The sample consisted of CD4+ or CD8+ T cells sorted from blood, taken in a trial of the OX40 agonist ivuxolimab.

The CDR3 DNA reads as TGCGCCAGCACCCCCGGGGGGCGCGGCAATGTTGACTCCTACGAGCAGTACTTC. The encoded protein is CASTPGGRGNVDSYEQYF. The genes are TRBV5-1 and TRBJ2-7; maybe TRBD2 (7 bases). The CDR3 totals 18 residues. Germline V gene data show CDR1 as SGHRS and CDR2 as YFSETQ. Trimming stripped 6 bases from V and 0 bases from J, with 25 bases between. Filled out from reference TRBV5-1 and TRBJ2-7, the complete variable domain reads KAGVTQTPRYLIKTRGQQVTLSCSPISGHRSVSWYQQTPGQGLQFLFEYFSETQRNKGNFPGRFSGRQFSNSRSEMNVSTLELGDSALYLCASTPGGRGNVDSYEQYFGPGTRLTVT.